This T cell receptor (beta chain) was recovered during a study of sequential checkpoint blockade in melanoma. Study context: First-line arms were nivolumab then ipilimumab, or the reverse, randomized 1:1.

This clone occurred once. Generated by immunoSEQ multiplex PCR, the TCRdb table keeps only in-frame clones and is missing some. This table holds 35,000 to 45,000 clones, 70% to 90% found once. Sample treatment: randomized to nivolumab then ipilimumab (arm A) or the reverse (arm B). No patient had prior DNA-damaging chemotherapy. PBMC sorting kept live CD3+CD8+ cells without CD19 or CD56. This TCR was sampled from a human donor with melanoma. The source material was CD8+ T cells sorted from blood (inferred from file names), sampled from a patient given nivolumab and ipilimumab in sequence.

CDR3 region: CASSLSGGTGELFF. CDR3 DNA: TGTGCCAGCAGTCTCTCGGGGGGCACCGGGGAGCTGTTTTTT. The chain is built from TRBV6-6 and TRBJ2-2; 7 bases match TRBD2. This CDR3 is 14 amino acids long. Unmatched junction bases numbered 4, after V lost 5 bases and J lost 4 bases. Germline CDR1 reads MNHNY; CDR2 reads SVGAGI (reference sequence).